The 19 T cell receptor beta chains listed next were all sequenced from one sample in a study of identical twins. TCRdb used MiXCR to reprocess the 5' RACE reads, holding one entry per CDR3 protein. In the table there are roughly 1,500,000 distinct CDR3 sequences, less than 35% of which are singletons. Sample: cord blood. These receptors all stem from a newborn girl in good health.

The chain combines TRBV13 with TRBJ2-3, with 13 bases that match TRBD2. The ends lost 5 bases at V and 2 bases at J; junction bases unmatched: 4. The CDR3 contains 16 residues. Germline CDR1 PRHDT, CDR2 FYEKMQ (reference sequence). The CDR3 nucleotides read TGTGCCAGCAGCAGAGGACTAGCGGGGGCCACAGATACGCAGTATTTT. Translation: CASSRGLAGATDTQYF.

This clonotype was recorded a few times. The chain uses TRBV4-2 and TRBJ2-3, with TRBD2 as a possible D gene (6 bases). From germline, CDR1 is LGHNA and CDR2 YNFKEQ. This CDR3 contains 16 residues. The ends were cut back, 2 bases at V and 2 bases at J, with 14 bases in the middle. CDR3 nucleotide sequence: TGTGCCAGCAGCCAACTTGCTAGCGTCGACACAGATACGCAGTATTTT. Protein sequence: CASSQLASVDTDTQYF.

V and J are TRBV20-1 and TRBJ2-7, with D tentatively TRBD1 or TRBD2 (6 bases each). V lost 4 bases to trimming and J lost 0 bases, with 10 bases between them. Germline assignment: CDR1 DFQATT and CDR2 SNEGSKA (reference sequence). The CDR3 spans 13 residues. The CDR3 is CSAKPGASYEQYF. The CDR3 DNA reads as TGCAGTGCTAAACCGGGGGCCTCCTACGAGCAGTACTTC.

This chain links TRBV6-1 with TRBJ1-3, with D perhaps matching TRBD1 (5 bases). The ends were cut back, 4 bases at V and 0 bases at J, with 16 bases in the middle. The CDR3 loop spans 17 amino acids. Germline values: CDR1 MNHNS, CDR2 SASEGT. This chain's CDR3 is CASSGGLLRSSGNTIYF. CDR3 DNA: TGTGCCAGCAGTGGGGGCCTTCTCAGAAGCTCTGGAAACACCATATATTTT.

Only a few counts were recorded for this clonotype. The chain recombines TRBV20-1 with TRBJ2-3; D is unresolved. The germline V gene encodes CDR1 DFQATT and CDR2 SNEGSKA (reference sequence). The V gene lost 3 bases and the J gene lost 1 base, with 14 bases spanning the gap. The CDR3 is 15 amino acids. The CDR3 DNA reads as TGCAGTGCTAGCGCGGCCTCTCCGCGCACAGATACGCAGTATTTT. It is translated as CSASAASPRTDTQYF.

The chain uses TRBV2 and TRBJ2-7, with 9 bases fitting TRBD1. The trim removed 5 bases at V and 7 bases at J, leaving 12 bases unmatched. This CDR3 spans 15 amino acids. Germline lookup yields CDR1 SNHLY and CDR2 FYNNEI. In nucleotides, the CDR3 is TGTGCCAGCAGTAAAGACAGGGGGACGACGAATGAGCAGTACTTC. Its protein is CASSKDRGTTNEQYF.

This clonotype has only a few counts. This chain's CDR3 is CASSQGCEQYF. CDR3 bases: TGTGCCAGCAGCCAGGGTTGCGAGCAGTACTTC. The chain has TRBV21-1 and TRBJ2-7; TRBD1 is the table's D call, not checked against the DNA. TRBV21-1 has pseudogene status. There are 11 residues in the CDR3.

The gene calls are TRBV6-2 or TRBV6-3 and TRBJ2-1; D is undetermined. Trimming removed 8 bases from V and 1 base from J, with 12 bases in between. The CDR3 has 14 residues. The germline V gene encodes CDR1 MNHEY and CDR2 SVGEGT. CDR3 region: CASEQTRSYNEQFF. CDR3 nucleotide sequence: TGTGCCAGCGAGCAGACTCGGTCCTACAATGAGCAGTTCTTC.

The chain employs TRBV7-2 and TRBJ2-3; D is uncertain. V lost 3 bases and J lost 4, with 8 bases in between. The CDR3 length is 13 residues. From germline, CDR1 is SGHTA and CDR2 FQGNSA. The CDR3 spells CASSFTRADTQYF. For the CDR3, the DNA is TGTGCCAGCAGCTTTACCCGAGCAGATACGCAGTATTTT.

This clonotype showed up just a few times. The genes are TRBV28 and TRBJ1-5; D possibly corresponds to TRBD1 (5 bases). Germline V CDR1 and CDR2: MDHEN, SYDVKM. Between the trimmed V and J ends, which lost 2 bases and 4 bases, there was a span of 12 bases. CDR3 size: 15 residues. In nucleotides, the CDR3 is TGTGCCAGCAGTTTACGGTGGGGGTTGAATCAGCCCCAGCATTTT. It is translated as CASSLRWGLNQPQHF.

The chain recombines TRBV2 with TRBJ2-3; D call uncertain. CDR3 length: 12 amino acids. Trimming shortened V by 9 bases and J by 5 bases, and 12 bases separated the two germline ends. Germline CDR1 is SNHLY and CDR2 is FYNNEI. This chain's CDR3 is CASGRAGDTQYF. For the CDR3, the DNA is TGTGCCAGTGGCCGGGCCGGAGATACGCAGTATTTT.

V gene TRBV24-1 combines with J gene TRBJ1-5; D gene unclear. The V gene's germline CDR1 is KGHDR and CDR2 SFDVKD. V lost 5 bases, J lost 0 bases, and 16 bases lay in between. This CDR3 comprises 17 residues. The DNA of the CDR3 is TGTGCCACCAGTGCCCCCCGCCAGGCCGATAGCAATCAGCCCCAGCATTTT. It encodes CATSAPRQADSNQPQHF.

The chain joins TRBV4-2 to TRBJ2-1, with TRBD2 matching over 7 bases. The germline V gene has CDR1 LGHNA and CDR2 YNFKEQ. Losses at the gene ends were 3 bases for V and 10 bases for J; bases not matched to a gene: 9. CDR3 length equals 14 residues. The CDR3 sequence is CASSHPLSGAEQFF. The CDR3 nucleotides read TGTGCCAGCAGCCACCCCCTAAGCGGGGCAGAGCAGTTCTTC.

The CDR3 spells CSVDGGTGYGYTF. The CDR3 DNA follows: TGCAGCGTTGACGGTGGGACAGGCTATGGCTACACCTTC. J is TRBJ1-2 and V is TRBV29-1; 8 bases agree with TRBD1. Germline-derived CDR1 and CDR2 are SQVTM and ANQGSEA. J gave up 4 bases and V 3 bases, and 4 bases lay outside the gene matches. The CDR3 length is 13 residues. Filled out from reference TRBV29-1 and TRBJ1-2, the complete variable domain reads SAVISQKPSRDICQRGTSLTIQCQVDSQVTMMFWYRQQPGQSLTLIATANQGSEATYESGFVIDKFPISRPNLTFSTLTVSNMSPEDSSIYLCSVDGGTGYGYTFGSGTRLTVV.

The chain has TRBV3-1 and TRBJ2-1, with a possible D match to TRBD1 (6 bases). The CDR3 sequence is 12 residues long. V was cut by 4 bases and J by 9 bases, with 10 bases left in between. The germline V gene encodes CDR1 LGHDT and CDR2 YNNKEL (reference sequence). The CDR3 is CASSPLGAEQFF. As DNA, the CDR3 is TGTGCCAGCAGCCCTTTGGGGGCTGAGCAGTTCTTC.

The rearrangement links TRBV19 to TRBJ2-7; the D is unclear. With 1 base removed from V and 4 bases from J, the gap between germline ends came to 17 bases. CDR3 length: 16 residues. Germline V gene lookup returns CDR1 LNHDA and CDR2 SQIVND (reference sequence). In DNA form, the CDR3 reads TGTGCCAGTAGTATAGGTACCCGTCCATGGGATTACGAGCAGTACTTC. It yields the protein CASSIGTRPWDYEQYF. Full variable domain (rest looked up from reference TRBV19 and TRBJ2-7): DGGITQSPKYLFRKEGQNVTLSCEQNLNHDAMYWYRQDPGQGLRLIYYSQIVNDFQKGDIAEGYSVSREKKESFPLTVTSAQKNPTAFYLCASSIGTRPWDYEQYFGPGTRLTVT.

In DNA form, the CDR3 reads TGTGCCAGCAGTGAATGGGTGAGGGCGAACTATGGCTACACCTTC. Amino acid sequence: CASSEWVRANYGYTF. The chain couples TRBV6-1 to TRBJ1-2; D unclear. V was cut by 2 bases and J by 2 bases, with 12 bases left in between. The CDR3 has 15 residues. Germline assignment: CDR1 MNHNS and CDR2 SASEGT.

This clonotype was detected a few times. This chain uses TRBV5-1 with TRBJ2-5; 8 nucleotides match TRBD2. V lost 0 bases and J lost 1; bases outside the gene matches: 2. The CDR3 totals 15 residues. Per the germline V gene, CDR1 is SGHRS and CDR2 is YFSETQ. This CDR3 reads CASSLEAGVQETQYF. In DNA form, the CDR3 reads TGCGCCAGCAGCTTGGAAGCGGGGGTCCAAGAGACCCAGTACTTC.

V gene TRBV18 combines with J gene TRBJ2-4; TRBD2 agrees at 12 bases. The J call is in doubt because the DNA end fits TRBJ2-7 better. This CDR3 has 16 residues. From germline, CDR1 is KGHSH and CDR2 LQKENI. The CDR3 spells CASSPDLAGGGYEQYF. The DNA of the CDR3 is TGTGCCAGCTCACCAGATCTAGCGGGAGGGGGATACGAGCAGTACTTC.